This paragraph reports one T cell receptor beta chain. Its antigen remains unidentified. HCMV serostatus was determined by detecting HCMV-specific IgG in serum with a commercial ELISA kit. Peripheral blood mononuclear cells were isolated from blood by Ficoll density gradient centrifugation. This sample was taken from a study of T cells expressing NK-cell markers (dated by TCRdb to 2020 to 2022). Regarding the research as a whole: Under ten donors provided sorted CD3+CD56+NKG2C+, CD3+CD56+NKG2C- and CD3+CD56-NKG2C+ T-cell subsets, whose TCR beta-chain repertoires were profiled. Among the eight sequenced donors, only one was HCMV-seronegative, while the other seven were HCMV-seropositive. The eight sequenced donors were randomly selected healthy volunteers, three men and five women. Libraries were sequenced as 2 x 150 bp reads on Illumina HiSeq 2000/2500, MiSeq or NextSeq. Here is what the overall study found, with its caveats: It remained unclear whether the expanded NKG2C-expressing T cell clones were specific for HCMV antigens. Those dominant clonotypes were again the most abundant among CD3+CD56-NKG2C+ cells in a handful of donors, at about 25-60.1%. In over five donors, the dominant CD3+CD56+NKG2C+ clonotypes were among the top 10 CD8+ clonotypes and accounted for roughly 1.0-7.0% of CD8+ T cells.

The run used an Illumina HiSeq 2000. 5'RACE template switching, by which a universal primer site and unique molecular identifiers were added, was used to make TCR beta cDNA libraries. cDNA synthesis was primed from the TCR beta constant segment, followed by two successive PCR amplification steps. The original methods were these. MIGEC was used to demultiplex reads and group the reads by UMI, and MiTCR was used to assemble and quantify clonotypes. To exclude erroneous sequences, only TCR cDNA sequences supported by at least two reads were retained. The tcR package was used for downstream repertoire analysis, and clonotypes were matched between fractions using CDR3 nucleotide sequence together with V segment. VDJmatch was used to annotate antigen specificity against VDJdb, with one amino acid substitution in CDR3 permitted. TCRdb reprocessed the public reads and reports one entry per CDR3 protein sequence, without DNA. In this record, the V and J calls reflect TCRdb's handling and not the investigators' own analysis. The sample's table covers a few hundred thousand distinct CDR3 sequences. Clones ranked in the top ten supply around 4% of the sample.

From the cysteine through the phenylalanine, the CDR3 covers 16 amino acids. No coding sequence is recorded. CDR1 and CDR2 are read off the germline V gene as SGHRS and YFSETQ. The receptor was derived from a man between 18 and 29 years old in good health. Donor details come from another sample of the same person, matched by shared clones. The sequencing input was blood T cells: a sorted CD56 or NKG2C T cell subset, CD4+ or CD8+ T cells, or bulk PBMC T cells (not recorded which). Recombination connected TRBV5-1 to TRBJ2-2; TCRdb indicates TRBD1, and absent DNA this call remains unverified. The CDR3 region reads CASGYQGAWDTGELFF.